The 17 T cell receptor beta chains listed next were all sequenced from one sample in a study of blood T cells in healthy people across ages. A second PCR of roughly 7 to 11 cycles used a sample-barcoded 5' primer and a J-beta primer mix. TCRdb re-called the 5' RACE reads with MiXCR, one entry per CDR3 protein. The table has over 300,000 distinct CDR3 sequences, approximately 47% seen once. The sequenced material came from blood. The receptors originated from a man in his 60s in good health.

This clonotype came up a few times. This chain uses TRBV28 with TRBJ1-4, with D uncertain. This CDR3 region has 13 residues. Germline CDR1 MDHEN, CDR2 SYDVKM. V was pared by 5 bases and J by 7 bases, with 11 bases between. This CDR3 reads CASSPPSTEKLFF. The CDR3 nucleotides are TGTGCCAGCAGTCCGCCTTCAACTGAAAAACTGTTTTTT.

The chain employs TRBV6-6 and TRBJ2-5; TRBD1 is a possible D gene (6 bases). CDR3 length equals 16 residues. Trimming left V 4 bases short and J 5 bases short, with 20 bases between. CDR1 is MNHNY, CDR2 SVGAGI, per germline (reference sequence). The CDR3 loop is CASSFAGAYGGETQYF. The DNA for the CDR3 is TGTGCCAGCAGTTTTGCAGGGGCGTACGGCGGGGAGACCCAGTACTTC.

This clonotype has a count of ten or more. The V gene is TRBV29-1, the J gene TRBJ2-1, with D perhaps TRBD1 (6 bases). This CDR3 comprises 12 residues. Germline V gives CDR1 SQVTM, CDR2 ANQGSEA. The V end was cut by 3 bases, the J end by 8 bases, with 11 bases between. The CDR3 nucleotides read TGCAGCGTTGATCGACAGGTCGATGAGCAGTTCTTC. It codes for CSVDRQVDEQFF.

The chain carries TRBV29-1 and TRBJ1-1, with D possibly matching TRBD1 (6 bases). V was cut by 6 bases and J by 10 bases, with 15 bases left in between. Germline CDR1 SQVTM, CDR2 ANQGSEA. The length of the CDR3 is 11 residues. CDR3 loop: CSVPQGRGAFF. CDR3 in DNA: TGCAGCGTGCCGCAGGGGCGAGGAGCTTTCTTT. The variable domain in full, completed from reference TRBV29-1 and TRBJ1-1, reads SAVISQKPSRDICQRGTSLTIQCQVDSQVTMMFWYRQQPGQSLTLIATANQGSEATYESGFVIDKFPISRPNLTFSTLTVSNMSPEDSSIYLCSVPQGRGAFFGQGTRLTVV.

This clonotype was recorded many times. The CDR3 loop reads CASRSGIYEQYF. The CDR3 DNA follows: TGTGCCAGCAGGTCCGGGATCTACGAGCAGTACTTC. The chain joins TRBV6-6 to TRBJ2-7; D is possibly TRBD2 (5 bases). Germline-derived CDR1 and CDR2 are MNHNY and SVGAGI (reference sequence). Trimming removed 6 bases from V and 3 bases from J, with 9 bases in between. This CDR3 has 12 residues.

This clonotype was seen only once. The chain uses TRBV2 and TRBJ2-5; 7 bases agree with TRBD2. Germline assignment: CDR1 SNHLY and CDR2 FYNNEI. The CDR3 loop spans 14 amino acids. After removal of 9 bases from V and 0 bases from J, the junction contained 7 bases not matched to a gene. The CDR3 region has the DNA TGTGCCAGTCACGGGGGGACCTACCAAGAGACCCAGTACTTC. As protein: CASHGGTYQETQYF.

The chain uses TRBV18 and TRBJ2-5; D is perhaps TRBD1 or TRBD2 (6 bases each). The end of the DNA aligns better with TRBJ2-7, so the J call may be wrong. From germline, CDR1 is KGHSH and CDR2 LQKENI. The CDR3 runs to 14 residues. CDR3 sequence: CASSPGGASHEQYF. The CDR3 nucleotides are TGTGCCAGCTCACCCGGGGGCGCTTCCCACGAGCAGTACTTC.

The V gene is TRBV6-6, the J gene TRBJ2-2; 8 bases match TRBD2. With V trimmed by 5 bases and J by 1 base, 6 bases remained unmatched. The CDR3 sequence is 16 residues long. CDR1 is MNHNY and CDR2 is SVGAGI in the germline V gene (reference sequence). The CDR3 nucleotides are TGTGCCAGCAGTCCCCTAGCGGGTTTGAACACCGGGGAGCTGTTTTTT. This codes for CASSPLAGLNTGELFF.

The gene calls are TRBV24-1 and TRBJ2-5; no clear D gene. CDR1 is KGHDR, CDR2 SFDVKD, per germline. CDR3 size: 16 residues. Trimming stripped 4 bases from V and 9 bases from J, with 23 bases between. The CDR3 sequence: CATSEARQSKTGSQYF. The CDR3 DNA is TGTGCCACCAGTGAGGCCAGGCAATCCAAGACTGGATCCCAGTACTTC.

DNA of the CDR3: TGTGCCAGCTCACGACAGGAGGGCGGCTACACCTTC. The encoded protein is CASSRQEGGYTF. The chain is built from TRBV18 and TRBJ1-2; tentatively, D is TRBD1 (6 bases). CDR3 length: 12 residues. Germline CDR1 is KGHSH and CDR2 is LQKENI. Trimming removed 4 bases at V and 8 bases at J, with 11 bases between.

The chain recombines TRBV29-1 with TRBJ2-1; a possible D gene is TRBD1 (5 bases). The V end was cut by 4 bases, the J end by 9 bases, with 10 bases between. The germline V gene encodes CDR1 SQVTM and CDR2 ANQGSEA. This CDR3 is 11 amino acids long. For the CDR3, the DNA is TGCAGCGTTGGCAGGGAAGTTGAGCAGTTCTTC. Translated: CSVGREVEQFF.

The rearrangement joins TRBV9 to TRBJ2-4; TRBD2 is a possible D gene (5 bases). The V and J ends lost 4 bases and 3 bases respectively, with 14 bases between them. The germline CDR1 and CDR2 sequences are SGDLS and YYNGEE. This CDR3 has 15 amino acids. For the CDR3, the DNA is TGTGCCAGCAGCCCTCTGGACTGGGACAAAAACATTCAGTACTTC. Its translation: CASSPLDWDKNIQYF.

The V gene is TRBV10-2, the J gene TRBJ2-5, with a weak D call TRBD1 (6 bases). Gene TRBJ2-7 matches the end of the DNA better, so the J call may be wrong. Germline V CDR1 and CDR2: WSHSY, SAAADI. This CDR3 is built from 14 residues. The CDR3 DNA follows: TGCGCCAGCAGATCAGGGGAGAGCTCCTACGAGCAGTACTTC. It codes for CASRSGESSYEQYF.

The V call is TRBV4-1, the J call TRBJ2-3, with D unresolved. Deletions cut 2 bases from V and 6 bases from J, with 27 bases between. Germline V CDR1 and CDR2: MGHRA, YSYEKL. This CDR3 spans 19 amino acids. The CDR3 bases are TGCGCCAGCAGCCAACCTAAGGGCGAGGAAGTGCTACCCACGGATACGCAGTATTTT. It is translated as CASSQPKGEEVLPTDTQYF.

This clonotype was observed a few times. CDR3 amino acids: CASSEGLAVQETQYF. CDR3 sequence (DNA): TGTGCCAGCAGTGAGGGACTAGCGGTTCAAGAGACCCAGTACTTC. J is TRBJ2-5 and V is TRBV12-3 or TRBV12-4; 11 bases map to TRBD2. CDR3 length equals 15 residues. J lost 2 bases, V lost 5 bases, and 4 bases had no gene match.

V is TRBV11-2 and J is TRBJ2-7; 11 bases align to TRBD2. This CDR3 is built from 16 residues. CDR1 is SGHAT and CDR2 is FQNNGV in the germline V gene. V was pared by 4 bases and J by 7 bases, with 12 bases of the junction left unmatched. Written as DNA, the CDR3 is TGTGCCAGCAGCTACACGGGGACTAGCGGAAGGAATGAGCAGTACTTC. It codes for CASSYTGTSGRNEQYF.

For this clonotype: At one boundary the junction diverges from the germline segment, which might be a read error. V is TRBV5-1 and J is TRBJ2-3; TRBD1 aligns across 10 bases. The CDR3 has 14 amino acids. The germline V gene has CDR1 SGHRS and CDR2 YFSETQ. The CDR3 nucleotides read TGCGCCAGCAGCGTGGACAGGGGGACAGATACGCTGTATTTT. It specifies CASSVDRGTDTLYF.